One sample yielded the 24 T cell receptor beta chains listed below, sequenced in a study of shared clonotypes between healthy human individuals. Terminally differentiated effector memory CD45RA+ cells were excluded by CCR7 positive selection of CD45RO-negative cells. The table came from immunoSEQ multiplex PCR; TCRdb's copy has only in-frame clones and leaves some out. The data contain around 550,000 clones, roughly 96% of them singletons. Material: naive CD8+ T cells sorted from blood. These TCRs come from a woman aged 25-40 years in good health.

J is TRBJ1-6 and V is TRBV15; D may be TRBD1 (5 bases). Deletions cut 4 bases from V and 7 bases from J, with 14 bases between. Germline assignment: CDR1 LNHNV and CDR2 YYDKDF (reference sequence). The CDR3 loop spans 15 amino acids. The CDR3 loop reads CATSKDDSQNSPLHF. CDR3 nucleotide sequence: TGTGCCACCAGCAAAGACGACAGTCAAAATTCACCCCTCCACTTT.

The V call is TRBV2, the J call TRBJ2-7, with TRBD2 identical over 12 bases. With 2 bases clipped from V and 1 base from J, the junction kept 6 bases outside the gene matches. In germline, CDR1 is SNHLY, CDR2 FYNNEI. The CDR3 consists of 17 residues. The CDR3 DNA is TGTGCCAGCAGTGAACGGACTAGCGGGACACCATCCTACGAGCAGTACTTC. It encodes CASSERTSGTPSYEQYF.

CDR3 in amino acids: CASSLGTVSYEQYF. As DNA, the CDR3 is TGCGCCAGCAGCTTAGGGACAGTATCCTACGAGCAGTACTTC. The rearrangement links TRBV5-1 to TRBJ2-7; TRBD1 agrees at 7 bases. Losses at the gene ends were 2 bases for V and 1 base for J; bases not matched to a gene: 3. Germline V gene sequence: CDR1 SGHRS, CDR2 YFSETQ. The CDR3 is 14 residues long. Using reference TRBV5-1 and TRBJ2-7 for the parts outside the CDR3, the full variable domain is KAGVTQTPRYLIKTRGQQVTLSCSPISGHRSVSWYQQTPGQGLQFLFEYFSETQRNKGNFPGRFSGRQFSNSRSEMNVSTLELGDSALYLCASSLGTVSYEQYFGPGTRLTVT.

J is TRBJ2-5 and V is TRBV7-8; TRBD1 might be the D (6 bases). V was trimmed by 4 bases and J by 4 bases, leaving 16 bases between them. The CDR3 length is 15 residues. Germline lookup yields CDR1 SGHVS and CDR2 FQNEAQ. The CDR3 DNA is TGTGCCAGCAGCTCACCACAGGGTAGGGCAGAGACCCAGTACTTC. The encoded protein is CASSSPQGRAETQYF.

This clone was recorded once. A junction boundary mismatches the germline segment, possibly from a read error. Other DNA sequences in the sample encode the same CDR3. The rearrangement links TRBV7-6 to TRBJ2-2; D is possibly TRBD1 (6 bases). This CDR3 region has 15 residues. Germline CDR1 is SGHVS and CDR2 is FNYEAQ. CDR3 nucleotides: TGTGCCAGCAGCTCAATTGGACAGTTCACCGGGGAACTGTTTTTT. Its translation is CASSSIGQFTGELFF.

V is TRBV5-1 and J is TRBJ2-3; TRBD1 aligns across 9 bases. V was pared by 5 bases and J by 1 base, with 2 bases of the junction left unmatched. The CDR3 loop spans 14 amino acids. Per the germline V gene, CDR1 is SGHRS and CDR2 is YFSETQ. DNA for the CDR3: TGCGCCAGCAGATGGGACAGGGGCACAGATACGCAGTATTTT. This gives the protein CASRWDRGTDTQYF.

This rearrangement joins TRBV29-1 to TRBJ1-2; 12 bases agree with TRBD1. The CDR3 spans 14 residues. CDR1 and CDR2 from the germline V gene are SQVTM and ANQGSEA. The junction had 6 bases not matched to a gene; V was cut back by 1 base and J by 9 bases. CDR3 nucleotides: TGCAGCGTTGAAGGGCGGGACAGGGGGCCTAGCTACACCTTC. It translates to CSVEGRDRGPSYTF.

The chain links TRBV5-4 to TRBJ2-7; 8 positions agree with TRBD2. V lost 4 bases and J lost 5; bases outside the gene matches: 5. The germline gives CDR1 SGHNT, CDR2 YYREEE (reference sequence). The CDR3 runs 13 residues. The CDR3, as DNA: TGTGCCAGCAGCCCCGGGACTAGGCACGAGCAGTACTTC. This sequence encodes CASSPGTRHEQYF.

This chain links TRBV27 with TRBJ2-7; the match to TRBD1 covers 7 bases. V shed 3 bases, J shed 2 bases, and the junction held 13 bases outside the gene matches. The CDR3 is 17 amino acids. Germline V lookup: CDR1 MNHEY, CDR2 SMNVEV (reference sequence). CDR3 amino acids: CASSLLAREGGPYEQYF. DNA for the CDR3: TGTGCCAGCAGTTTGTTGGCCCGCGAAGGGGGCCCCTACGAGCAGTACTTC.

This sequence joins TRBV15 and TRBJ2-7; possibly TRBD2 for D (5 bases). The CDR3 spans 16 residues. Germline V lookup: CDR1 LNHNV, CDR2 YYDKDF (reference sequence). The V end was cut by 0 bases, the J end by 0 bases, with 12 bases between. The CDR3 loop is CATSREGGGSSYEQYF. CDR3 in DNA: TGTGCCACCAGCAGAGAAGGCGGTGGGAGCTCCTACGAGCAGTACTTC.

The V gene is TRBV9, the J gene TRBJ2-3; D not resolved. The CDR3 spans 16 residues. From germline, CDR1 is SGDLS and CDR2 YYNGEE. V lost 0 bases, J lost 0 bases, and 11 bases lay in between. CDR3 sequence (DNA): TGTGCCAGCAGCGTAGTATCCACCTCTAGCACAGATACGCAGTATTTT. This codes for CASSVVSTSSTDTQYF. Full variable domain (outside the CDR3, taken from reference TRBV9 and TRBJ2-3): DSGVTQTPKHLITATGQRVTLRCSPRSGDLSVYWYQQSLDQGLQFLIQYYNGEERAKGNILERFSAQQFPDLHSELNLSSLELGDSALYFCASSVVSTSSTDTQYFGPGTRLTVL.

This chain connects TRBV30 to TRBJ2-7, with D hard to call. This CDR3 spans 13 amino acids. Germline assignment: CDR1 GTSNPN and CDR2 SVGIG (reference sequence). Trimming removed 5 bases from V and 7 bases from J, with 18 bases in between. Here the CDR3 DNA reads TGTGCCTGGGAACTTGGGCCCCCCGGTGAGCAGTACTTC. Protein: CAWELGPPGEQYF.

The chain has TRBV4-1 and TRBJ1-2; 10 bases fit TRBD1. The CDR3 contains 16 residues. Germline values: CDR1 MGHRA, CDR2 YSYEKL. V lost 4 bases and J lost 2; bases outside the gene matches: 7. The CDR3 is CASSLNPGQGNYGYTF. DNA for the CDR3: TGCGCCAGCAGCCTAAACCCGGGACAGGGGAACTATGGCTACACCTTC.

For this clone: The same CDR3 can be traced to other DNA sequences in this sample. CDR3 coding DNA: TGTGCCAGTAGTTCCGGGACAGGGGGTTACGAGCAGTACTTC. Its protein product is CASSSGTGGYEQYF. V usage is TRBV19 and J usage is TRBJ2-7; 11 bases align to TRBD1. Germline CDR1 is LNHDA and CDR2 is SQIVND (reference sequence). The CDR3 extends over 14 amino acids. The ends lost 5 bases at V and 4 bases at J; junction bases unmatched: 4.

This chain connects TRBV4-2 to TRBJ2-3, with D possibly being TRBD2 (6 bases). Trimming removed 1 base from V and 0 bases from J, with 17 bases in between. The CDR3 is 18 residues long. Germline V gives CDR1 LGHNA, CDR2 YNFKEQ. In DNA form, the CDR3 reads TGTGCCAGCAGCCAAGTTACGGGAGTGGGACGGAGCACAGATACGCAGTATTTT. As protein: CASSQVTGVGRSTDTQYF.

The chain employs TRBV27 and TRBJ1-5, with 9 positions matching TRBD1. The CDR3 is 15 amino acids. Germline values: CDR1 MNHEY, CDR2 SMNVEV (reference sequence). J was trimmed by 1 base and V by 7 bases; bases with no gene match: 5. The CDR3 coding sequence is TGTGCCAGCAAGGCCGGGACAGGGAGCAATCAGCCCCAGCATTTT. Residues: CASKAGTGSNQPQHF.

The chain recombines TRBV28 with TRBJ2-3, with a possible D match to TRBD2 (6 bases). The V and J ends lost 6 bases and 2 bases respectively, with 15 bases between them. Germline V CDR1 and CDR2: MDHEN, SYDVKM. The CDR3 spans 15 residues. CDR3 residues: CASSPGTLNTDTQYF. In nucleotides, the CDR3 is TGTGCCAGCAGCCCCGGGACTCTGAACACAGATACGCAGTATTTT. Full variable domain (missing parts from reference TRBV28 and TRBJ2-3): DVKVTQSSRYLVKRTGEKVFLECVQDMDHENMFWYRQDPGLGLRLIYFSYDVKMKEKGDIPEGYSVSREKKERFSLILESASTNQTSMYLCASSPGTLNTDTQYFGPGTRLTVL.

The chain has TRBV27 and TRBJ2-7; 7 bases fit TRBD2. Germline assignment: CDR1 MNHEY and CDR2 SMNVEV (reference sequence). The CDR3 sequence is 14 residues long. V gave up 3 bases and J gave up 4 bases; unmatched junction bases: 6. The CDR3 nucleotides read TGTGCCAGCAGTTTGCGCGGGAGAGGGTACGAGCAGTACTTC. This translates into CASSLRGRGYEQYF.

The chain is built from TRBV6-6 and TRBJ1-2; 12 bases align to TRBD1. CDR1 is MNHNY and CDR2 is SVGAGI in the germline V gene (reference sequence). This CDR3 is built from 15 residues. Germline trimming cut 10 bases from V and 5 bases from J; bases unmatched to any gene: 11. CDR3 sequence: CATAGTGGTGYGYTF. In nucleotides, the CDR3 is TGTGCCACCGCCGGGACAGGGGGCACCGGATATGGCTACACCTTC.

This chain connects TRBV7-9 to TRBJ1-1; no definite D call. The germline gives CDR1 SEHNR, CDR2 FQNEAQ (reference sequence). V dropped 4 bases and J dropped 7 bases, with 10 bases sitting between them. This CDR3 has 12 amino acids. The CDR3: CASSSRQLEAFF. The CDR3 nucleotides are TGTGCCAGCAGCTCCCGACAACTTGAAGCTTTCTTT.

The V and J genes are TRBV28 and TRBJ1-3, with a weak D call TRBD1 (6 bases). The CDR3 extends over 16 amino acids. V was pared by 4 bases and J by 2 bases, with 15 bases between. CDR1 MDHEN and CDR2 SYDVKM come from the germline V gene. CDR3: CASSYGQLTAGNTIYF. CDR3 bases: TGTGCCAGCAGTTATGGACAGCTGACCGCTGGAAACACCATATATTTT.

This chain uses TRBV10-3 with TRBJ2-7; tentative D call: TRBD1 (5 bases). Germline-derived CDR1 and CDR2 are ENHRY and SYGVKD. V was cut by 4 bases and J by 3 bases, with 19 bases left in between. This CDR3 has 16 residues. The CDR3 region is CAISVPPGNKDYEQYF. In DNA, the CDR3 is TGTGCCATCAGTGTTCCTCCAGGGAATAAGGACTACGAGCAGTACTTC.

The rearrangement joins TRBV7-9 to TRBJ2-1, with 11 bases aligning to TRBD2. V shed 5 bases, J shed 3 bases, and the junction held 12 bases outside the gene matches. Germline V gives CDR1 SEHNR, CDR2 FQNEAQ (reference sequence). The CDR3 is made up of 18 amino acids. CDR3 nucleotide sequence: TGTGCCAGCAGCCAGGGCGCGGTAGCGGGAGGGATCTACAATGAGCAGTTCTTC. Protein sequence: CASSQGAVAGGIYNEQFF.

The V gene is TRBV7-9, the J gene TRBJ1-4; D uncertain. The germline V gene encodes CDR1 SEHNR and CDR2 FQNEAQ (reference sequence). The CDR3 runs 16 residues. V was trimmed by 5 bases and J by 7 bases, leaving 20 bases between them. The CDR3: CASSLVVAPVVEKLFF. For the CDR3, the DNA is TGTGCCAGCAGCCTGGTGGTGGCGCCTGTGGTTGAAAAACTGTTTTTT.